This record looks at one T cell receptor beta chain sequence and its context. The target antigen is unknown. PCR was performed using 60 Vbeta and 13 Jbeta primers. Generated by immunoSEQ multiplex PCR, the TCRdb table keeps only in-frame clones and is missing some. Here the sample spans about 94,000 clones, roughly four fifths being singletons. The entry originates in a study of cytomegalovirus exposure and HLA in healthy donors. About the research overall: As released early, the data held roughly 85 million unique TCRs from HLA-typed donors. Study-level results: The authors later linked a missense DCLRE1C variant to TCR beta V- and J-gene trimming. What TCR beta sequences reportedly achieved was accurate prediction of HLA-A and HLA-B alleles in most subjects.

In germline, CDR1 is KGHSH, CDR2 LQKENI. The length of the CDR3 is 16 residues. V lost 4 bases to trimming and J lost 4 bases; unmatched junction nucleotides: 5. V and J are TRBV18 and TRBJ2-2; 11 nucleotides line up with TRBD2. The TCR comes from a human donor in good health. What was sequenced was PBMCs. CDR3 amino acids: CASSHPGLAVTGELFF. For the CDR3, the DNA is TGTGCCAGCTCACATCCGGGACTAGCGGTCACCGGGGAGCTGTTTTTT.